These 12 T cell receptor beta chains were sequenced from one sample in a study of OX40 agonist ivuxolimab in advanced cancers. The repertoire was sequenced with immunoSEQ multiplex PCR; TCRdb's copy has only in-frame clones and lacks some. The profile shows roughly 67,000 clones, 70% to 90% of them singletons. The sequencing used CD4+ or CD8+ T cells sorted from blood, collected in a trial of the OX40 agonist ivuxolimab. These receptors all come from an adult with an advanced solid tumor such as melanoma, head and neck, liver or kidney cancer.

V usage is TRBV28 and J usage is TRBJ2-3, with 10 bases aligning to TRBD2. CDR1 is MDHEN, CDR2 SYDVKM, per germline. The trim removed 6 bases at V and 1 base at J, leaving 7 bases unmatched. The CDR3 consists of 16 residues. The CDR3, as DNA: TGTGCCAGCAGACTAGCGGGAAGGAAGGGCACAGATACGCAGTATTTT. Translation: CASRLAGRKGTDTQYF.

The chain carries TRBV7-9 and TRBJ2-5; D is perhaps TRBD2 (5 bases). Germline V gene lookup returns CDR1 SEHNR and CDR2 FQNEAQ (reference sequence). The CDR3 runs to 14 residues. Trimming left V 1 base short and J 7 bases short, with 13 bases between. The CDR3 DNA sequence: TGTGCCAGCAGCTTAGTCGCCCCCGCGGGGACCCAGTACTTC. Its protein product is CASSLVAPAGTQYF.

This chain uses TRBV19 with TRBJ1-4; maybe TRBD1 (6 bases). The CDR3 sequence is 15 residues long. Trimming removed 5 bases from V and 5 bases from J, with 15 bases in between. Germline CDR1 LNHDA, CDR2 SQIVND (reference sequence). The CDR3 here is CASSDRGGLNEKLFF. The CDR3 DNA reads TGTGCCAGTAGTGACCGGGGGGGGCTGAATGAAAAACTGTTTTTT.

This sequence joins TRBV10-3 and TRBJ2-3, with unresolved D. Germline V gene sequence: CDR1 ENHRY, CDR2 SYGVKD. V lost 4 bases and J lost 0, with 11 bases in between. This CDR3 comprises 15 residues. The CDR3: CAISGWSSSTDTQYF. The CDR3 nucleotides are TGTGCCATCAGTGGATGGTCCTCTAGCACAGATACGCAGTATTTT.

The chain combines TRBV28 with TRBJ2-6; 8 positions match TRBD2. The ends lost 2 bases at V and 0 bases at J; junction bases unmatched: 15. Germline assignment: CDR1 MDHEN and CDR2 SYDVKM. The CDR3 is made up of 21 amino acids. The CDR3 sequence is CASSLGIQRERGVSGANVLTF. CDR3 coding DNA: TGTGCCAGCAGTTTAGGTATCCAGCGGGAGAGGGGAGTCTCTGGGGCCAACGTCCTGACTTTC.

The V gene is TRBV11-2, the J gene TRBJ2-5; D gene uncertain. CDR1 is SGHAT, CDR2 FQNNGV, per germline. The germline V and J ends were trimmed by 8 bases and 5 bases, with 18 bases remaining between them. The CDR3 extends over 14 amino acids. CDR3 nucleotides: TGTGCCAGCTCCCCTTGGGGATGGCGCGAGACCCAGTACTTC. Protein sequence: CASSPWGWRETQYF.

V and J are TRBV4-2 and TRBJ2-7; weak D call: TRBD1 (5 bases). Germline V gene lookup returns CDR1 LGHNA and CDR2 YNFKEQ. Trimming stripped 1 base from V and 2 bases from J, with 12 bases between. This CDR3 has 15 residues. CDR3 region: CASSQVGQGAYEQYF. Written as DNA, the CDR3 is TGTGCCAGCAGCCAAGTTGGGCAAGGGGCCTACGAGCAGTACTTC.

This chain connects TRBV11-2 to TRBJ2-3; 9 bases map to TRBD2. CDR1 is SGHAT and CDR2 is FQNNGV in the germline V gene. The CDR3 runs 17 residues. V was pared by 1 base and J by 0 bases, with 5 bases of the junction left unmatched. Here the CDR3 reads CASSLVPSGISTDTQYF. CDR3 nucleotides: TGTGCCAGCAGCTTAGTGCCTAGCGGGATTAGCACAGATACGCAGTATTTT.

V is TRBV6-6 and J is TRBJ2-5; D is possibly TRBD1 (5 bases). Germline V gives CDR1 MNHNY, CDR2 SVGAGI (reference sequence). The CDR3 has 13 residues. V was shortened by 2 bases and J by 5 bases, with 9 bases between the two germline ends. This chain's CDR3 is CASSYGAVETQYF. The CDR3 DNA sequence: TGTGCCAGCAGTTACGGGGCGGTGGAGACCCAGTACTTC.

V is TRBV15 and J is TRBJ1-5; D gene uncertain. Trimming took off 1 base at V and 7 bases at J, with 11 bases between the two ends. This CDR3 has 14 residues. CDR1 is LNHNV, CDR2 YYDKDF, per germline (reference sequence). The CDR3 loop reads CATSRGGSGQPQHF. The DNA of the CDR3 is TGTGCCACCAGCAGAGGTGGGTCGGGGCAGCCCCAGCATTTT.

This clone was detected only once. The V gene is TRBV2, the J gene TRBJ1-1, with D possibly matching TRBD1 (6 bases). Germline V gene data show CDR1 as SNHLY and CDR2 as FYNNEI. Trimming stripped 7 bases from V and 7 bases from J, with 16 bases between. This CDR3 is built from 13 residues. The CDR3 DNA reads TGTGCCAGCACAAACCAAGGGGGGATTGAAGCTTTCTTT. Translating gives CASTNQGGIEAFF.

The J gene is TRBJ1-2, the V gene TRBV28; no firm D call. The CDR3 consists of 12 residues. Germline values: CDR1 MDHEN, CDR2 SYDVKM. Trimming took 11 bases from V and 5 from J, leaving 15 bases between them. CDR3 sequence reads: CASTPEGYGYTF. CDR3 coding DNA: TGTGCCTCTACGCCGGAAGGGTATGGCTACACCTTC.